This is a list of T cell receptor beta chains from one sample in a study of cytomegalovirus exposure and HLA in healthy donors. Clones were read by immunoSEQ multiplex PCR, and TCRdb kept only the in-frame ones, dropping some. Among fewer than 200,000 clones, roughly 74% were seen once, and the ten largest hold approximately 2.6%. The sequenced material came from PBMCs. These receptors were obtained from a female donor in good health and CMV-seronegative. CDR3s include the opening cysteine and the closing phenylalanine or tryptophan. The order of the fields is J gene, V gene, clone size, D gene, CDR3 protein, CDR3 DNA. A D gene is named only where the DNA matches it firmly. Expanded clones are given a class, and other clones once, few, many or no size at all.

>TRBJ2-5|TRBV18|.|.
CASSPFNQETQYF
TGTGCCAGCTCACCTTTTAATCAAGAGACCCAGTACTTC
>TRBJ2-3|TRBV5-6|.|TRBD1
CASSRTGKRDTQYF
TGTGCCAGCAGTCGGACAGGGAAACGAGATACGCAGTATTTT
>TRBJ2-7|TRBV19|.|TRBD2
CASSIRLAGVYEQYF
TGTGCCAGTAGTATACGACTAGCGGGAGTCTACGAGCAGTACTTC
>TRBJ1-1|TRBV5-4|once|.
CASRRTDSLEDEAFF
TGTGCCAGCAGGCGAACCGACAGCCTTGAAGATGAAGCTTTCTTT
>TRBJ2-2|TRBV7-3|.|TRBD1
CASSGQGFGELFF
TGTGCCAGCAGCGGACAGGGTTTCGGGGAGCTGTTTTTT
>TRBJ1-1|TRBV7-2|.|.
CASSFTGLLNTEAFF
TGTGCCAGCAGCTTCACAGGGCTCCTGAACACTGAAGCTTTCTTT
>TRBJ2-1|TRBV9|.|TRBD2
CASSVRTSGNNEQFF
TGTGCCAGCAGCGTGAGGACTAGCGGTAACAATGAGCAGTTCTTC
>TRBJ1-2|TRBV13|.|TRBD1
CASSLGGDRGLYGYTF
TGTGCCAGCAGCTTAGGAGGAGACAGGGGGCTCTATGGCTACACCTTC
>TRBJ1-4|TRBV6-1|.|TRBD1
CASIPRTGNEKLFF
TGTGCCAGCATCCCACGGACAGGGAATGAAAAACTGTTTTTT
>TRBJ1-1|TRBV6-1|.|.
CASSEPGLNEAFF
TGTGCCAGCAGTGAACCGGGATTGAATGAAGCTTTCTTT
>TRBJ1-1|TRBV5-1|.|TRBD1
CASSPPDRVSTEAFF
TGCGCCAGCAGCCCACCGGACAGGGTATCCACTGAAGCTTTCTTT
>TRBJ2-2|TRBV27|.|TRBD2
CASSFLAGDGNTGELFF
TGTGCCAGCAGTTTTCTAGCGGGAGATGGGAACACCGGGGAGCTGTTTTTT
>TRBJ2-7|TRBV5-6|.|TRBD1
CASSFTGALGEQYF
TGTGCCAGCAGCTTCACAGGGGCTTTGGGCGAGCAGTACTTC
>TRBJ1-5|TRBV7-6|.|.
CASSLDSYQPQHF
TGTGCCAGCAGCTTAGATAGTTATCAGCCCCAGCATTTT
>TRBJ2-3|TRBV7-8|.|TRBD1
CASSLVATGGIGSDTQYF
TGTGCCAGCAGCTTAGTTGCTACAGGGGGCATCGGATCAGATACGCAGTATTTT
>TRBJ2-7|TRBV7-6|.|.
CASSLGTGSYEQYF
TGTGCCAGCAGCTTAGGCACCGGGAGCTACGAGCAGTACTTC
>TRBJ1-1|TRBV9|.|.
CASSLGRGGTEAFF
TGTGCCAGCAGCCTGGGTAGAGGGGGCACTGAAGCTTTCTTT
>TRBJ1-2|TRBV30|.|.
CAWTRPGGNYGYTF
TGTGCCTGGACCCGACCGGGGGGGAACTATGGCTACACCTTC
>TRBJ1-1|TRBV6-5|few|.
CASSWTPDTEAFF
TGTGCCAGCAGCTGGACACCAGACACTGAAGCTTTCTTT
>TRBJ2-3|TRBV7-3|.|.
CASSLGGDGTDTQYF
TGTGCCAGCAGCTTGGGCGGGGACGGCACAGATACGCAGTATTTT
>TRBJ2-3|TRBV29-1|.|TRBD2
CSLDVGGLADTQYF
TGCAGCCTGGACGTTGGGGGACTAGCCGATACGCAGTATTTT
>TRBJ2-5|TRBV6-5|.|TRBD2
CASSRERGGAQYF
TGTGCCAGCAGTCGTGAGCGGGGGGGGGCCCAGTACTTC
>TRBJ2-1|TRBV28|.|.
CASRTTGIRRFDNEQFF
TGTGCCAGCAGGACCACAGGGATTAGGCGATTCGACAATGAGCAGTTCTTC
>TRBJ2-7|TRBV19|.|TRBD2
CASSPLAGVPGEQYF
TGTGCCAGTAGTCCATTAGCGGGAGTACCGGGCGAGCAGTACTTC
>TRBJ2-5|TRBV6-5|.|.
CASSYLGGQETQYF
TGTGCCAGCAGTTACCTGGGGGGACAAGAGACCCAGTACTTC
>TRBJ1-5|TRBV6-1|.|.
CASSEAQGSNQPQHF
TGTGCCAGCAGTGAAGCTCAGGGCAGCAATCAGCCCCAGCATTTT
>TRBJ1-3|TRBV11-2|.|.
CASSFFWGENTIYF
TGTGCCAGCAGCTTTTTTTGGGGGGAAAACACCATATATTTT
>TRBJ2-1|TRBV18|.|TRBD2
CASSPPGLAGSNEQFF
TGTGCCAGCTCACCCCCGGGACTAGCGGGGTCCAATGAGCAGTTCTTC
>TRBJ1-1|TRBV4-2|.|.
CASSQVGQGLNTEAFF
TGTGCCAGCAGCCAAGTCGGGCAGGGATTGAACACTGAAGCTTTCTTT
>TRBJ2-3|TRBV2|.|.
CASSDERAYTDTQYF
TGTGCCAGCAGTGATGAGCGGGCGTACACAGATACGCAGTATTTT
>TRBJ1-2|TRBV7-9|.|.
CASSLAQGSGYTF
TGTGCCAGCAGCTTAGCGCAGGGAAGTGGCTACACCTTC
>TRBJ1-2|TRBV5-1|.|.
CASSHPGAHGYTF
TGCGCCAGCAGCCACCCAGGGGCCCATGGCTACACCTTC
>TRBJ2-5|TRBV6-6|.|TRBD1
CASSYDRGWAQETQYF
TGTGCCAGCAGTTATGACAGGGGGTGGGCCCAAGAGACCCAGTACTTC
>TRBJ1-2|TRBV29-1|.|TRBD1
CSAGQGANYGYTF
TGCAGCGCCGGACAGGGGGCAAACTATGGCTACACCTTC
>TRBJ2-5|TRBV27|.|TRBD2
CASSLTGGRETQYF
TGTGCCAGCAGTTTGACGGGGGGACGGGAGACCCAGTACTTC
>TRBJ2-3|TRBV28|once|.
CASSPFDSRGDTQYF
TGTGCCAGCAGTCCATTCGATTCTCGAGGGGATACGCAGTATTTT
>TRBJ2-1|TRBV7-9|once|.
CASSPQGGSSYNEQFF
TGTGCCAGCAGCCCTCAGGGGGGTAGTTCCTACAATGAGCAGTTCTTC
>TRBJ1-4|TRBV7-9|.|TRBD1
CASSRTGGANEKLFF
TGTGCCAGCAGCCGAACAGGGGGCGCGAATGAAAAACTGTTTTTT
>TRBJ2-3|TRBV5-1|.|.
CASSLARDTDTQYF
TGCGCCAGCAGCTTGGCTCGGGACACAGATACGCAGTATTTT
>TRBJ1-2|TRBV29-1|once|.
CSVLAGGFYGYTF
TGCAGCGTCCTGGCTGGGGGGTTTTATGGCTACACCTTC
>TRBJ1-6|TRBV7-9|.|.
CANSLAGTKISPLHF
TGTGCCAACAGCTTAGCGGGGACAAAGATTTCACCCCTCCACTTT
>TRBJ2-7|TRBV11-3|.|.
CASSTRDKTSYEQYF
TGTGCCAGCAGTACCCGGGACAAGACATCCTACGAGCAGTACTTC
>TRBJ2-1|TRBV4-3|.|.
CASSQDPRSGFSYNEQFF
TGCGCCAGCAGCCAAGATCCGAGGAGCGGATTCTCCTACAATGAGCAGTTCTTC
>TRBJ2-7|TRBV6-6|.|TRBD2
CATSLSGGEQYF
TGTGCCACCAGTTTATCGGGGGGCGAGCAGTACTTC
>TRBJ1-1|TRBV5-1|few|.
CASSLLQGRSDTEAFF
TGCGCCAGCAGCTTGCTCCAGGGAAGGTCGGACACTGAAGCTTTCTTT
>TRBJ1-1|TRBV5-1|.|.
CASSSTGSSTEAFF
TGCGCCAGCAGCTCAACAGGGTCATCCACTGAAGCTTTCTTT
>TRBJ2-7|TRBV19|.|TRBD2
CASSTTSGGPYEQYF
TGTGCCAGTAGTACCACTAGCGGGGGACCCTACGAGCAGTACTTC
>TRBJ2-1|TRBV7-9|.|.
CASTLSGGGYNKQFF
TGTGCCAGCACCCTTTCTGGGGGGGGCTACAATAAGCAGTTCTTC
>TRBJ1-2|TRBV11-2|.|TRBD1
CASSLDSGRGNYGYTF
TGTGCCAGCAGCTTAGATAGCGGCAGGGGGAACTATGGCTACACCTTC
>TRBJ1-5|TRBV28|.|TRBD1
CASSWGTGFQPQHF
TGTGCCAGCAGTTGGGGGACAGGGTTTCAGCCCCAGCATTTT
>TRBJ2-1|TRBV5-4|.|TRBD1
CASSVNRGSYNEQFF
TGTGCCAGCAGCGTTAACAGGGGATCTTACAATGAGCAGTTCTTC
>TRBJ2-7|TRBV5-3|once|TRBD2
CARSFTAGGSYEQYF
TGTGCCAGAAGCTTCACTGCGGGAGGGTCGTACGAGCAGTACTTC
>TRBJ2-7|TRBV7-9|.|TRBD2
CASSPPSGTYEQYF
TGTGCCAGCAGTCCGCCTAGCGGGACCTACGAGCAGTACTTC
>TRBJ1-2|TRBV7-9|.|TRBD1
CASSARDSPAGYTF
TGTGCCAGCAGCGCCCGGGACAGCCCCGCGGGCTACACCTTC
>TRBJ1-1|TRBV28|.|TRBD1
CASSLGTGGRTEAFF
TGTGCCAGCAGTTTAGGGACAGGGGGGCGCACTGAAGCTTTCTTT